The source of this TCR beta chain is a study of Ad26.COV2.S vaccination and SARS-CoV-2 variants. General study points: The TCR breadth and depth analyses may have produced an underestimate of total T cell responses. For non-spike TCRs, breadth in vaccine recipients resembled that in placebo recipients.

Germline lookup yields CDR1 SGHTA and CDR2 FQGNSA. The CDR3 contains 18 residues. With V trimmed by 5 bases and J by 4 bases, 20 bases remained unmatched. For this clone: Its antigen is as yet unknown.

The protocol was immunoSEQ multiplex PCR, while the TCRdb copy is restricted to in-frame clones and leaves out a portion. The profile shows about 350,000 clones, under 95% of them singletons. The sequences come from peripheral blood, collected after recovery from COVID-19. This rearrangement joins TRBV7-2 to TRBJ2-7, with 7 bases identical to TRBD1. The TCR sequence derives from a human donor who had recovered from COVID-19. The CDR3 region has the DNA TGTGCCAGCAGCCATACTACGGCATGGGCCAGGGGGAAGTACGAGCAGTACTTC. Translating gives CASSHTTAWARGKYEQYF. Using reference TRBV7-2 and TRBJ2-7 for the parts outside the CDR3, the full variable domain is GAGVSQSPSNKVTEKGKDVELRCDPISGHTALYWYRQSLGQGLEFLIYFQGNSAPDKSGLPSDRFSAERTGGSVSTLTIQRTQQEDSAVYLCASSHTTAWARGKYEQYFGPGTRLTVT.